This T cell receptor (beta chain) came from a study of molecular identifiers for immune sequencing clone quantification. Looking at the study overall: The replicates split RNA from approximately 22,000 or 94,000 naive CD8 cells five ways and sequenced four.

V dropped 2 bases and J dropped 0; count of bases not matched to a gene: 12. The length of the CDR3 is 19 residues. CDR1 ENHRY and CDR2 SYGVKD come from the germline V gene. CD8+CD4-CCR7+CD45RA+ cells were sorted as naive CD8 T cells. TCRdb processed the PCR reads anew with MiXCR; each CDR3 protein has one entry. The sample has 490,000 or so distinct CDR3 sequences; about 20% are singletons. Study findings and constraints: Clones with over 20 RNA copies captured over 98% of effector molecules but under 1% of naive ones.

This clonotype was picked up a small number of times. Its specificity is not known. The sequence was obtained from a human donor in good health. Some libraries in this study had Jurkat cell RNA spiked in. Specimen: naive CD8+ T cells from blood, with Jurkat cell RNA spiked in. This sample's subset: FACS-sorted CD8+CD4-CCR7+CD45RA+ naive T cells. The chain uses TRBV10-3 and TRBJ1-1; 10 nucleotides match TRBD1. DNA for the CDR3: TGTGCCATCAGTGAGAATTACCACGGGACAGGGGATATGAACACTGAAGCTTTCTTT. The encoded protein is CAISENYHGTGDMNTEAFF.